The rows below give T cell receptor beta chains drawn from one sample of a study of control samples from healthy donors and cancer patients. Here immunoSEQ multiplex PCR was the method, and the copy in TCRdb shows in-frame clones only, minus some. The sample yields approximately 82,000 clones, over 85% seen once. The sample was PBMCs. These receptors were collected from a woman aged 40-49 years with lung cancer. The CDR3 runs from the conserved cysteine through the conserved F or W. A D gene is named only where the DNA matches it firmly. Expanded clones get a size class; other rows say once, few or many, or leave the size out.

abundance: .
len: 15
v_gene: TRBV2
j_gene: TRBJ2-2
d_gene: .
CDR3aa: CASIPGQTNTGELFF
CDR3nt: TGTGCCAGCATTCCCGGCCAGACGAACACCGGGGAGCTGTTTTTT

abundance: .
len: 14
v_gene: TRBV30
j_gene: TRBJ1-3
d_gene: .
CDR3aa: CAWTVGSDGNTIYF
CDR3nt: TGTGCCTGGACCGTGGGTTCAGACGGAAACACCATATATTTT

abundance: .
len: 16
v_gene: TRBV28
j_gene: TRBJ2-2
d_gene: TRBD2
CDR3aa: CASSSLAGGDTGELFF
CDR3nt: TGTGCCAGCAGTTCCCTAGCGGGGGGTGACACCGGGGAGCTGTTTTTT

abundance: .
len: 13
v_gene: TRBV6-5
j_gene: TRBJ2-2
d_gene: .
CDR3aa: CASREGAGGELFF
CDR3nt: TGTGCCAGCAGGGAGGGGGCCGGCGGGGAGCTGTTTTTT

abundance: once
len: 14
v_gene: TRBV12-5
j_gene: TRBJ2-3
d_gene: .
CDR3aa: CASGLEGVADTQYF
CDR3nt: TGTGCTAGTGGTTTAGAGGGGGTGGCAGATACGCAGTATTTT

abundance: .
len: 12
v_gene: TRBV3-1/TRBV3-2
j_gene: TRBJ2-7
d_gene: .
CDR3aa: CASSRNFYEQYF
CDR3nt: TGTGCCAGCAGCCGGAACTTCTACGAGCAGTACTTC

abundance: .
len: 14
v_gene: TRBV5-1
j_gene: TRBJ2-7
d_gene: TRBD1
CDR3aa: CASSLGQGSYEQYF
CDR3nt: TGCGCCAGCAGCTTGGGACAGGGTTCCTACGAGCAGTACTTC

abundance: .
len: 15
v_gene: TRBV28
j_gene: TRBJ1-5
d_gene: .
CDR3aa: CASRSSRDNNQPQHF
CDR3nt: TGTGCCAGCAGGAGCAGTAGGGACAACAATCAGCCCCAGCATTTT

abundance: .
len: 12
v_gene: TRBV7-9
j_gene: TRBJ2-1
d_gene: .
CDR3aa: CASSTLTNEQFF
CDR3nt: TGTGCCAGCAGCACCCTGACCAATGAGCAGTTCTTC

abundance: .
len: 13
v_gene: TRBV27
j_gene: TRBJ2-7
d_gene: .
CDR3aa: CASSLQGTYEQYF
CDR3nt: TGTGCCAGCAGTTTACAGGGTACCTACGAGCAGTACTTC

abundance: .
len: 13
v_gene: TRBV11-3
j_gene: TRBJ2-7
d_gene: TRBD1
CDR3aa: CASSPGQAARMYF
CDR3nt: TGTGCCAGCAGCCCAGGACAGGCCGCTCGAATGTACTTC

abundance: .
len: 19
v_gene: TRBV21-1
j_gene: TRBJ1-2
d_gene: .
CDR3aa: CASSWGRGTGGSCDYGYTF
CDR3nt: .

abundance: .
len: 11
v_gene: TRBV20-1
j_gene: TRBJ2-7
d_gene: .
CDR3aa: CSARGGGRKYF
CDR3nt: TGCAGTGCTAGAGGTGGGGGGCGGAAGTACTTC

abundance: .
len: 16
v_gene: TRBV4-1
j_gene: TRBJ2-3
d_gene: .
CDR3aa: CASSQEREQFTDTQYF
CDR3nt: TGCGCCAGCAGCCAAGAGCGAGAACAGTTCACAGATACGCAGTATTTT

abundance: few
len: 15
v_gene: TRBV4-1
j_gene: TRBJ1-5
d_gene: .
CDR3aa: CASSQTSAGFQPQHF
CDR3nt: TGCGCCAGCAGCCAAACGTCGGCAGGATTTCAGCCCCAGCATTTT

abundance: .
len: 15
v_gene: TRBV6-5
j_gene: TRBJ2-5
d_gene: TRBD1
CDR3aa: CASRIGQGAWETQYF
CDR3nt: TGTGCCAGCAGGATAGGACAGGGGGCTTGGGAGACCCAGTACTTC